This T cell receptor (beta chain) came from a study of technical replicates of blood from a handful of donors. This clone was detected only a few times. Germline values: CDR1 LGHNT, CDR2 FRNRAP. The CDR3 sequence is 17 residues long. The V end was cut by 6 bases, the J end by 0 bases, with 15 bases between. Repertoires were generated with immunoSEQ multiplex PCR, while TCRdb's copy carries only in-frame clones and drops some. The sample lists around 89,000 clones; 94% were seen once. V is TRBV12-5 and J is TRBJ1-6; D call uncertain. The source of this sequence is a human donor in good health. The specimen was T cells isolated from PBMCs. The chain's CDR3 is CASGSRPGSSYNSPLHF. As DNA, the CDR3 is TGTGCTAGTGGCTCTCGACCGGGAAGCTCCTATAATTCACCCCTCCACTTT.